This passage covers 7 T cell receptor beta chains from one sample sequenced in a study of T cell clones after liver transplantation. Only in-frame clones appear in the TCRdb table, and some are missing; sequencing was by immunoSEQ multiplex PCR. The table lists approximately 10,000 clones, roughly 70% of them singletons. Here the sequenced sample was CD4+ T cells from blood, taken about 31 months after liver transplant. The receptors derive from a human patient who received a liver transplant. Some T cells may possibly be graft donor cells.

This chain joins TRBV27 and TRBJ2-2; a possible D gene is TRBD1 (5 bases). The CDR3 runs to 15 residues. Looked up from germline, CDR1 is MNHEY and CDR2 is SMNVEV (reference sequence). V lost 2 bases and J lost 1, with 8 bases in between. CDR3 region: CASSLATVNTGELFF. The CDR3 coding sequence is TGTGCCAGCAGTTTAGCGACAGTGAACACCGGGGAGCTGTTTTTT.

This clone was seen a few times. The rearrangement uses TRBV11-3 and TRBJ1-4; 9 bases line up with TRBD1. The V gene end was trimmed by 5 bases and the J gene end by 0 bases; junction bases not matched to a gene: 7. CDR1 is SGHNT, CDR2 YENEEA, per germline. The length of the CDR3 is 17 residues. The CDR3 sequence: CASSDRQGGATNEKLFF. As DNA, the CDR3 is TGTGCCAGCAGCGATCGACAGGGGGGCGCAACTAATGAAAAACTGTTTTTT.

With regard to this clone: This sequence may be a read error, since a much larger clone differs from it by one base. V and J are TRBV7-9 and TRBJ2-3, with 7 positions matching TRBD2. The CDR3 is 18 amino acids. After removal of 1 base from V and 5 bases from J, the junction contained 15 bases not matched to a gene. Germline V lookup: CDR1 SEHNR, CDR2 FQNEAQ (reference sequence). CDR3 sequence (DNA): TGTGCCAGCAGCTTAGTGAATTGGAGCGGGACCTCCGTAGATACGCAGTATTTT. The encoded protein is CASSLVNWSGTSVDTQYF.

This clone was detected only a few times. The chain couples TRBV19 to TRBJ2-5, with no clear D. From germline, CDR1 is LNHDA and CDR2 SQIVND (reference sequence). Trimming took off 6 bases at V and 5 bases at J, with 10 bases between the two ends. The CDR3 sequence is 12 residues long. The CDR3 bases are TGTGCCAGTAGCCCTGACACGGAGACCCAGTACTTC. Translating gives CASSPDTETQYF.

The chain carries TRBV2 and TRBJ1-2, with no clear D. The germline CDR1 and CDR2 sequences are SNHLY and FYNNEI. The length of the CDR3 is 15 residues. V lost 7 bases and J 2 bases, leaving 17 bases between the germline ends. CDR3 in DNA: TGTGCCAGCACCCCGGCGGACTTTTCAAACTATGGCTACACCTTC. Protein sequence: CASTPADFSNYGYTF.

This sequence joins TRBV6-1 and TRBJ1-3; D unclear. The ends were cut back, 8 bases at V and 1 base at J, with 15 bases in the middle. This CDR3 comprises 15 residues. CDR1 and CDR2 from the germline V gene are MNHNS and SASEGT. In nucleotides, the CDR3 is TGTGCCAGCGGTTTTACGCGGTCGTCTGGAAACACCATATATTTT. Amino acid sequence: CASGFTRSSGNTIYF.

The chain carries TRBV19 and TRBJ2-1; D not resolved. V was shortened by 5 bases and J by 4 bases, with 12 bases between the two germline ends. Germline-derived CDR1 and CDR2 are LNHDA and SQIVND (reference sequence). This CDR3 comprises 14 residues. In nucleotides, the CDR3 is TGTGCCAGTAGTCGTAACGGCAGATACAATGAGCAGTTCTTC. As protein: CASSRNGRYNEQFF.